These 4 T cell receptor beta chains came from one sample sequenced in a study of metastatic and nonmetastatic thyroid tumors (dated by TCRdb to 2018 to 2021). The receptor library was made with PCR. Reads for this sample came from an Illumina HiSeq 4000. TCRdb reworked the public reads: Q25 trimming with fastp, MiXCR clone assembly, productive beta chains retained. Here the sample has tens of thousands of clones; roughly an eighth occur a single time. The ten largest clones capture 11% of the sample. None of the patients had been given any treatment before thyroid surgery. The specimen sequenced was blood. Source of these receptors: a female donor with papillary thyroid cancer or a benign thyroid nodule (not recorded which). Some clones in this sample may be carry-over from other donors' samples.

This clone was counted ten times or more. The rearrangement uses TRBV20-1 and TRBJ1-2; possibly TRBD1 for D (5 bases). Deletions cut 6 bases from V and 8 bases from J, with 19 bases between. The CDR3 totals 13 residues. Germline-derived CDR1 and CDR2 are DFQATT and SNEGSKA (reference sequence). CDR3 protein: CSANLPGHWGYTF. The CDR3 nucleotides read TGCAGTGCAAACCTCCCAGGACATTGGGGCTACACCTTC.

This clone has just a few counts. A clone one base away is much larger, so this may be a read error. This sample also contains other DNA sequences that code for the same CDR3. This chain joins TRBV2 and TRBJ1-5; D gene ambiguous. CDR3 size: 14 residues. The V gene's germline CDR1 is SNHLY and CDR2 FYNNEI. The CDR3 DNA follows: TGTGCCAGCAGTGACAGGCTGGGCAACCAGCCCCAGCATTTT. This encodes CASSDRLGNQPQHF.

The J gene is TRBJ1-6, the V gene TRBV4-2, with no clear D. V lost 3 bases and J lost 0, with 6 bases in between. The CDR3 contains 15 residues. Germline loops: CDR1 LGHNA, CDR2 YNFKEQ. The CDR3 spells CASSQSSSYNSPLHF. The CDR3 DNA sequence: TGTGCCAGCAGCCAGTCAAGCTCCTATAATTCACCCCTCCACTTT.

Ten or more counts support this clone. Here the CDR3 DNA reads TGTGCCAGCAGTTTGACTAGCACAGATACGCAGTATTTT. This encodes CASSLTSTDTQYF. The rearrangement joins TRBV6-1 to TRBJ2-3; D gene uncertain. Germline values: CDR1 MNHNS, CDR2 SASEGT. The CDR3 extends over 13 amino acids. V lost 5 bases and J 0 bases, leaving 6 bases between the germline ends.